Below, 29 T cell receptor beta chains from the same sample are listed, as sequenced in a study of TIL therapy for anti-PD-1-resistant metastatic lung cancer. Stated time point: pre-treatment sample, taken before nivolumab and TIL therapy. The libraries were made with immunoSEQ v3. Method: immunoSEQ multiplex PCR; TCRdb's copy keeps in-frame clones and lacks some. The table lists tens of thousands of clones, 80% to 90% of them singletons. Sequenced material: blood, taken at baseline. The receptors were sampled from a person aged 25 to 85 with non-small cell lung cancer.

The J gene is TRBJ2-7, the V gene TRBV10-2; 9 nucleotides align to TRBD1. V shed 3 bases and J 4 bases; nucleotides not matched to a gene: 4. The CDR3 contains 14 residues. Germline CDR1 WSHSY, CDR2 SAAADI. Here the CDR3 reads CASSDGTGFYEQYF. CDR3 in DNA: TGCGCCAGCAGTGATGGGACAGGGTTTTACGAGCAGTACTTC.

The CDR3 spells CATSDPQGVRPGNEQFF. CDR3 DNA sequence: TGTGCCACCAGTGATCCCCAGGGGGTAAGGCCAGGCAATGAGCAGTTCTTC. The V call is TRBV24-1, the J call TRBJ2-1, with 7 nucleotides matching TRBD1. V lost 3 bases, J lost 6 bases, and 13 bases stayed unmatched. The V gene's germline CDR1 is KGHDR and CDR2 SFDVKD. The CDR3 extends over 17 amino acids.

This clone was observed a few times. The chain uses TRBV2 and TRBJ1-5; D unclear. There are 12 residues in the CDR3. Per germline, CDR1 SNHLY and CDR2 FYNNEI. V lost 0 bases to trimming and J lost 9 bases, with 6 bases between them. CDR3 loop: CASSEAGWPQHF. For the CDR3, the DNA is TGTGCCAGCAGTGAAGCGGGATGGCCCCAGCATTTT.

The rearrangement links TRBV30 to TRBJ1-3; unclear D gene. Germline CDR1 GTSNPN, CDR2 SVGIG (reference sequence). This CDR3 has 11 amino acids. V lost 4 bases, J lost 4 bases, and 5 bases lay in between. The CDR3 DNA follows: TGTGCCTGGATGCAGGGAAACACCATATATTTT. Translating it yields CAWMQGNTIYF. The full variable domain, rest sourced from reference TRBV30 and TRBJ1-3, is SQTIHQWPATLVQPVGSPLSLECTVEGTSNPNLYWYRQAAGRGLQLLFYSVGIGQISSEVPQNLSASRPQDRQFILSSKKLLLSDSGFYLCAWMQGNTIYFGEGSWLTVV.

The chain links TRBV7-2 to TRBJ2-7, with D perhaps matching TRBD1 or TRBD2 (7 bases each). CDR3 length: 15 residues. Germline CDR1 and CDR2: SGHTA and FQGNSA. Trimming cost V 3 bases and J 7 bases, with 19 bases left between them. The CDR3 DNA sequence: TGTGCCAGCAGCTTTTCGTTCCAGGGGGGGCAGGAGCAGTACTTC. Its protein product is CASSFSFQGGQEQYF. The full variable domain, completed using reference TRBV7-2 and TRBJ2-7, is GAGVSQSPSNKVTEKGKDVELRCDPISGHTALYWYRQSLGQGLEFLIYFQGNSAPDKSGLPSDRFSAERTGGSVSTLTIQRTQQEDSAVYLCASSFSFQGGQEQYFGPGTRLTVT.

Here the CDR3 DNA reads TGTGCCAGCATAAAACAGCAACTCCCTCACAATGAGCAGTTCTTC. Translation gives CASIKQQLPHNEQFF. The rearrangement uses TRBV6-5 and TRBJ2-1, with D unclear. The germline V gene encodes CDR1 MNHEY and CDR2 SVGAGI. The CDR3 is 15 amino acids. Trimming took 7 bases from V and 5 from J, leaving 18 bases between them.

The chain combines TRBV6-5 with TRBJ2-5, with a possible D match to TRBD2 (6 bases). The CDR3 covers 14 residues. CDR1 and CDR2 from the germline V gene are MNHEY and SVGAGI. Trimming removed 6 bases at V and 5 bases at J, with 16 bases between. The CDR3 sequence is CASSRSPGGETQYF. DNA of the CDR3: TGTGCCAGCAGCCGATCTCCCGGAGGGGAGACCCAGTACTTC.

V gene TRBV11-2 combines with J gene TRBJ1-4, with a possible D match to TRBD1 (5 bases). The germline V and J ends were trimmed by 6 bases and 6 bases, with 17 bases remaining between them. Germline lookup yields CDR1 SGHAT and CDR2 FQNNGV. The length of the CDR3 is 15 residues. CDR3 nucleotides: TGTGCCAGCAGACGTCCGGGGCTAGGGGATGAAAAACTGTTTTTT. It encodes CASRRPGLGDEKLFF.

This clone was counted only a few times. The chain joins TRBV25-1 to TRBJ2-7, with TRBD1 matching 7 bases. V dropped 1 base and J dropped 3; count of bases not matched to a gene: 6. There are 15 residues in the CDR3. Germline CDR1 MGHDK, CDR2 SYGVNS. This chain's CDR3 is CASSELQGSGYEQYF. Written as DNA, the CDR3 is TGTGCCAGCAGTGAATTACAGGGGTCAGGCTACGAGCAGTACTTC.

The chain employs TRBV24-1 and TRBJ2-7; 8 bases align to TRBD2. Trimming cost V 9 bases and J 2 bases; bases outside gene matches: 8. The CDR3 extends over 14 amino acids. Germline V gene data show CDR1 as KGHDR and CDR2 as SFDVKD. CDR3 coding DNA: TGTGCCACCGCGTCGGGGGGGTTACCCTACGAGCAGTACTTC. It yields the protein CATASGGLPYEQYF.

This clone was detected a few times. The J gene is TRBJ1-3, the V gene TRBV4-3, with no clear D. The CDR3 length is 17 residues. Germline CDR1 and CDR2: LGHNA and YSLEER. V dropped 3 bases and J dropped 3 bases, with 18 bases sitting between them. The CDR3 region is CASSHSGEARGGNTIYF. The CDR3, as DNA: TGCGCCAGCAGCCACTCCGGGGAGGCGCGGGGTGGAAACACCATATATTTT.

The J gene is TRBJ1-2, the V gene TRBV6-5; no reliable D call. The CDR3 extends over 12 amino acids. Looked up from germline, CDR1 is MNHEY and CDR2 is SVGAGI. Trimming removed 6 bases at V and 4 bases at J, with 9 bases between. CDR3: CASSPRPYGYTF. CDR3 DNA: TGTGCCAGCAGCCCCAGGCCCTATGGCTACACCTTC.

CDR3 region: CASSRTVDGNTIYF. CDR3 bases: TGCGCCAGCAGCCGTACAGTGGATGGAAACACCATATATTTT. The genes are TRBV5-1 and TRBJ1-3, with D unresolved. This CDR3 has 14 amino acids. V was shortened by 4 bases and J by 3 bases, with 11 bases between the two germline ends. Germline CDR1 SGHRS, CDR2 YFSETQ. Full variable domain (missing parts from reference TRBV5-1 and TRBJ1-3): KAGVTQTPRYLIKTRGQQVTLSCSPISGHRSVSWYQQTPGQGLQFLFEYFSETQRNKGNFPGRFSGRQFSNSRSEMNVSTLELGDSALYLCASSRTVDGNTIYFGEGSWLTVV.

CDR3 DNA sequence: TGTGCCAGCAGACCTGGACAGGGGGGGAATCAGCCCCAGCATTTT. It encodes CASRPGQGGNQPQHF. The chain recombines TRBV28 with TRBJ1-5; 10 nucleotides match TRBD1. CDR1 MDHEN and CDR2 SYDVKM come from the germline V gene. The CDR3 is 15 amino acids. V lost 6 bases, J lost 4 bases, and 6 bases stayed unmatched. The full variable domain, with the rest looked up from reference TRBV28 and TRBJ1-5, is DVKVTQSSRYLVKRTGEKVFLECVQDMDHENMFWYRQDPGLGLRLIYFSYDVKMKEKGDIPEGYSVSREKKERFSLILESASTNQTSMYLCASRPGQGGNQPQHFGDGTRLSIL.

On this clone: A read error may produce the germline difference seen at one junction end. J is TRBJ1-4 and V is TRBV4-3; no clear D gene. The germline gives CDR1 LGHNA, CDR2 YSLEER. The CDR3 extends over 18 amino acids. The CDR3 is CVSSEKLFGPGRSEKLFF. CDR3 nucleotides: TGCGTCAGCAGCGAAAAATTATTCGGACCTGGTCGGAGTGAAAAACTGTTTTTT.

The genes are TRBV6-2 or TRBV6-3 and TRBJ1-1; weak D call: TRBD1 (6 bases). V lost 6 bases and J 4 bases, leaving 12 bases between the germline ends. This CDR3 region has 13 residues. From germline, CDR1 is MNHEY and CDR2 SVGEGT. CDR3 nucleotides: TGTGCCAGCAGCCTACAGGGAGGCACTGAAGCTTTCTTT. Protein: CASSLQGGTEAFF.

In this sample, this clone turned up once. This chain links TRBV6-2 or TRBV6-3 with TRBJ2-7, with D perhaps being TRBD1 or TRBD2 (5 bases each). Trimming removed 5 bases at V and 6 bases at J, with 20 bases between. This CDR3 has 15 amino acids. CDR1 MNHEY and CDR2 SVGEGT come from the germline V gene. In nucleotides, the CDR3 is TGTGCCAGCAGTAGGGACCCATCCGGCTCTCTCGAGCAGTACTTC. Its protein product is CASSRDPSGSLEQYF.

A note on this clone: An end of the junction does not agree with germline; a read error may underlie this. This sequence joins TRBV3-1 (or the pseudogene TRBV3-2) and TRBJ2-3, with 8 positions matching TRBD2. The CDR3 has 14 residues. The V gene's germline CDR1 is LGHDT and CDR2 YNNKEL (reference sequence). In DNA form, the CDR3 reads TGTGCCAGCAGCCTCCGGGGGGGCACATATACGCAGTATTTT. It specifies CASSLRGGTYTQYF.

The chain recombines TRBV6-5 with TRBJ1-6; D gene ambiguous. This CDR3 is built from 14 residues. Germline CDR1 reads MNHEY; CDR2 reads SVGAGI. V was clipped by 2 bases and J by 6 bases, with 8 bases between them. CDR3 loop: CASSYESSNSPLHF. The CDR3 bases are TGTGCCAGCAGTTACGAGAGCTCTAATTCACCCCTCCACTTT.

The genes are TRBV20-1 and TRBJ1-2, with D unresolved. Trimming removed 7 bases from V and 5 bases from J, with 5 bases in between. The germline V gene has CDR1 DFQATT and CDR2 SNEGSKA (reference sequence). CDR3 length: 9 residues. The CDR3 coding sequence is TGCAGTGGTCCTTATGGCTACACCTTC. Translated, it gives CSGPYGYTF.

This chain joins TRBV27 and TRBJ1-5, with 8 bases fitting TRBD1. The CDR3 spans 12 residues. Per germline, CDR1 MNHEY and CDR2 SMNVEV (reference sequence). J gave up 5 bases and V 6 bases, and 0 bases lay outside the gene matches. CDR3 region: CASRTGDQPQHF. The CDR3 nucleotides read TGTGCCAGCAGGACAGGGGATCAGCCCCAGCATTTT.

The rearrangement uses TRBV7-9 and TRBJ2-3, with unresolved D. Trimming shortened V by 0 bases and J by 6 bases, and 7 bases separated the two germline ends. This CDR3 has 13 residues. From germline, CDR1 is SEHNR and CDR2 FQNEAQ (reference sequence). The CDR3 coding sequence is TGTGCCAGCAGCTTAGCCGGTGGGGATACGCAGTATTTT. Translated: CASSLAGGDTQYF.

The CDR3 nucleotides read TGTGCCAGCAGCTTGGCGGGAGCGGGGGCAGAGACCCAGTACTTC. Translation: CASSLAGAGAETQYF. The gene calls are TRBV5-4 and TRBJ2-5; 8 positions match TRBD2. V lost 0 bases and J lost 4; bases outside the gene matches: 5. CDR3 length: 15 residues. Germline CDR1 SGHNT, CDR2 YYREEE (reference sequence). The variable domain in full, completed from reference TRBV5-4 and TRBJ2-5, reads ETGVTQSPTHLIKTRGQQVTLRCSSQSGHNTVSWYQQALGQGPQFIFQYYREEENGRGNFPPRFSGLQFPNYSSELNVNALELDDSALYLCASSLAGAGAETQYFGPGTRLLVL.

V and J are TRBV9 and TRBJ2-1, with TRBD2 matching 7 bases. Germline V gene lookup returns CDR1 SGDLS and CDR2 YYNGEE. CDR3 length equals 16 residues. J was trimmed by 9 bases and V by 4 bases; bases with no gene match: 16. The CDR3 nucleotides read TGTGCCAGCAGCCCAACCTCCCCAAGACTAGCAGCTGAGCAGTTCTTC. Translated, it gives CASSPTSPRLAAEQFF.

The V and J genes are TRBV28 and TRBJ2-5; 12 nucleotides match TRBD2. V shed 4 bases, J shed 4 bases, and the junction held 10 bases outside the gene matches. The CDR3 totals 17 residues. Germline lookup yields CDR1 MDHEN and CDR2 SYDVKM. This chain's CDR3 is CASSSPSGRADRETQYF. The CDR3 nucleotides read TGTGCCAGCAGTTCCCCTAGCGGGAGGGCCGATAGAGAGACCCAGTACTTC.

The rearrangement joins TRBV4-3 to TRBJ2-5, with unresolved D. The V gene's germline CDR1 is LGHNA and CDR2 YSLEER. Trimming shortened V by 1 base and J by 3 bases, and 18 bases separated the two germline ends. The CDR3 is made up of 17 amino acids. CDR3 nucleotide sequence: TGCGCCAGCAGCCAAGGAAGGTGGGGTGCTTATGAAGAGACCCAGTACTTC. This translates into CASSQGRWGAYEETQYF.

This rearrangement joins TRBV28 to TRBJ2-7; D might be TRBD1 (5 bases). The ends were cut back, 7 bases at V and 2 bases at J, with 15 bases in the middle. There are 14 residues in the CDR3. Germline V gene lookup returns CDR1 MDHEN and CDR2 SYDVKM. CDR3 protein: CASTQGGPTYEQYF. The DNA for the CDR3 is TGTGCCAGCACCCAGGGCGGACCTACCTACGAGCAGTACTTC.

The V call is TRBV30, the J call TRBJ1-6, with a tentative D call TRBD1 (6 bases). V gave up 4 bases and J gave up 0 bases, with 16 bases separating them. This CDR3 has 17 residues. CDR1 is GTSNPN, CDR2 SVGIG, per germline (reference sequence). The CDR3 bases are TGTGCCTGGATGAGACCGGGGGCCCTCTCCTATAATTCACCCCTCCACTTT. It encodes CAWMRPGALSYNSPLHF.

CDR3 residues: CAWSLKGKSYEQYF. The DNA of the CDR3 is TGTGCCTGGAGTTTAAAAGGGAAGTCCTACGAGCAGTACTTC. The chain has TRBV30 and TRBJ2-7; no clear D gene. The V end was cut by 2 bases, the J end by 1 base, with 12 bases between. The CDR3 sequence is 14 residues long. Germline lookup yields CDR1 GTSNPN and CDR2 SVGIG (reference sequence).